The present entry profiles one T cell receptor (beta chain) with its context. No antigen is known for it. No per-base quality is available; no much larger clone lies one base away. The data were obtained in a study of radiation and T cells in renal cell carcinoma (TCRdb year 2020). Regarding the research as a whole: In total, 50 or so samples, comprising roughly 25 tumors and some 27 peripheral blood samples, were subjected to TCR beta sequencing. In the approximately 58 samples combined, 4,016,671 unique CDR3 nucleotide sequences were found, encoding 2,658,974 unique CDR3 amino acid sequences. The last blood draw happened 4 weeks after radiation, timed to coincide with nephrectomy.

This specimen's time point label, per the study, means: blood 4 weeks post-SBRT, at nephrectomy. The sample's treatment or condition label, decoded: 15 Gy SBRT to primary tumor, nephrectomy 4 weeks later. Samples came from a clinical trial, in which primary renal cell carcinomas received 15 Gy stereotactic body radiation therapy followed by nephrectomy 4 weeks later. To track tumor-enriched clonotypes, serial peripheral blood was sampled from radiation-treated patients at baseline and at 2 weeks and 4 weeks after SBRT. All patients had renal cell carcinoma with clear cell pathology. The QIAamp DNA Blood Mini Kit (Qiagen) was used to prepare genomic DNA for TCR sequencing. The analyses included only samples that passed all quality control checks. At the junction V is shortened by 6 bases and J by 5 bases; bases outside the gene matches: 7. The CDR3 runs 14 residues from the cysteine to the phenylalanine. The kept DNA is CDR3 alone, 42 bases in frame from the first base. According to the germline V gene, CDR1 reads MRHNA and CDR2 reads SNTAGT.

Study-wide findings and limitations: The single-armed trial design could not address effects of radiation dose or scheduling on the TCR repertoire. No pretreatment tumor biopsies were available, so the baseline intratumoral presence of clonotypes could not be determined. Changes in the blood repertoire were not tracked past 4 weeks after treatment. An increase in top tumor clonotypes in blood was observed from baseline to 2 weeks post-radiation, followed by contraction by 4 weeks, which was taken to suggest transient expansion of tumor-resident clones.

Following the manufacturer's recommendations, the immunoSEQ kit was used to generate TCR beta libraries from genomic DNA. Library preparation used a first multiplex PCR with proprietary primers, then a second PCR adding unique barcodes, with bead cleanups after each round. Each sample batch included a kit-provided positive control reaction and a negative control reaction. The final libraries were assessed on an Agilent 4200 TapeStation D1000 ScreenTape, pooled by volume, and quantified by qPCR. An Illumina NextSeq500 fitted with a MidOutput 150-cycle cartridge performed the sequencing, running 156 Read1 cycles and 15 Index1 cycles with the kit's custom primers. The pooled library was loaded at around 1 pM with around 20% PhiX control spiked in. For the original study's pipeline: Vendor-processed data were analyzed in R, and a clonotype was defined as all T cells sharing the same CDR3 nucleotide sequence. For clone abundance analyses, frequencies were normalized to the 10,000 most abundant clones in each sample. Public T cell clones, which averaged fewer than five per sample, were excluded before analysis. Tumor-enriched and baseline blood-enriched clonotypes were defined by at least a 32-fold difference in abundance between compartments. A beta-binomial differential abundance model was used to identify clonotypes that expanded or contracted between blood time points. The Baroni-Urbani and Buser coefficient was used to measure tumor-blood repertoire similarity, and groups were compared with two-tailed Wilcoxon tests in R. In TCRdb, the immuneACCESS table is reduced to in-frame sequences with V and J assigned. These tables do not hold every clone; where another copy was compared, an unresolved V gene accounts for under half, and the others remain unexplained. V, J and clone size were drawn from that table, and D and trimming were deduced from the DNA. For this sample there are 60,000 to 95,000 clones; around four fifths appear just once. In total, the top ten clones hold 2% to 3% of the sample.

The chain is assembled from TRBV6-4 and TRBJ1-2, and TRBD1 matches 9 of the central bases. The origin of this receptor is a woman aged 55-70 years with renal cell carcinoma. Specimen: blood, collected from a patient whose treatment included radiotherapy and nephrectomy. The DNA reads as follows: TGTGCCAGCAGCCACCGACAGGGGGGGTATGGCTACACCTTC. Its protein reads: CASSHRQGGYGYTF.